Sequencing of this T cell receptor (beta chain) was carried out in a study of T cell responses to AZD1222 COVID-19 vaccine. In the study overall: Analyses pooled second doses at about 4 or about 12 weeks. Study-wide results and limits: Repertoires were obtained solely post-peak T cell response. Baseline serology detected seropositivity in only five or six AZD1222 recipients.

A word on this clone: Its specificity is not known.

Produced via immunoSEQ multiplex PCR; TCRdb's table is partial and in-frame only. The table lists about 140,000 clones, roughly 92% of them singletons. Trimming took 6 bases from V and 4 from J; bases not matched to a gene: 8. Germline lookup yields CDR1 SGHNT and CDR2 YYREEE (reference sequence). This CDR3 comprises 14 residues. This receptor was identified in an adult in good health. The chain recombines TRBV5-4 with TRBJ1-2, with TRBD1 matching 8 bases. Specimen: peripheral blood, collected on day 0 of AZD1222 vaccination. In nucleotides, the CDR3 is TGTGCCAGCACCATCGACAGGGGATCCTATGGCTACACCTTC. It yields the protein CASTIDRGSYGYTF.